This T cell receptor beta chain derives from a study of control samples from healthy donors and cancer patients. Profiling relied on immunoSEQ multiplex PCR, and the TCRdb table lists in-frame clones only, not all of them. This table has about 130,000 clones, around 94% appearing once. The V and J ends lost 3 bases and 7 bases, in that order; junction bases with no gene match: 8. Germline loops: CDR1 MGHRA, CDR2 YSYEKL. The CDR3 runs 17 residues. This clone was recorded only once. Sample: PBMCs. The V gene is TRBV4-1, the J gene TRBJ2-1, with 14 bases aligning to TRBD2. This TCR was recovered from an elderly man with head and neck cancer. DNA of the CDR3: TGCGCCAGCAGCCATGCGGGACTAGCGGGAGATGGGAATGAGCAGTTCTTC. It is translated as CASSHAGLAGDGNEQFF.